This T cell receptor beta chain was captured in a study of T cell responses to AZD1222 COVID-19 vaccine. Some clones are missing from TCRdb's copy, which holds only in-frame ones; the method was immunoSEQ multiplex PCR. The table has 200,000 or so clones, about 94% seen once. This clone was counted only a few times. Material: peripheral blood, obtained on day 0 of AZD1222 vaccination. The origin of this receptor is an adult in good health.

The CDR3 nucleotides are TGTGCCAGCAGCGATACAGATAGCAATCAGCCCCAGCATTTT. Translation gives CASSDTDSNQPQHF. V is TRBV7-2 and J is TRBJ1-5; no definite D call. V gave up 5 bases and J gave up 0 bases, with 8 bases separating them. The CDR3 sequence is 14 residues long. Germline CDR1 SGHTA, CDR2 FQGNSA.